The 29 T cell receptor beta chains reported below all come from one sample, sequenced in a study of yellow fever vaccine responses in identical twins. TCRdb fed the RT-PCR reads into MiXCR, producing one record per CDR3 protein. The table lists 9,000 to 13,000 distinct CDR3 sequences, around four fifths of them singletons. The sequencing used T cells from blood (PBMCs), unsorted or a sorted subset (not recorded which), collected before or after yellow fever vaccination (not recorded which). These receptors came from a woman aged 18-30 years who received the yellow fever vaccine.

This clonotype has more than one count but fewer than ten. The rearrangement joins TRBV12-3 or TRBV12-4 to TRBJ1-5; the D gene is possibly TRBD1 (6 bases). V was pared by 7 bases and J by 1 base, with 14 bases between. This CDR3 contains 15 residues. The CDR3 spells CASTPGANSNQPQHF. In DNA form, the CDR3 reads TGTGCCAGCACCCCGGGGGCAAACAGCAATCAGCCCCAGCATTTT.

The V gene is TRBV12-5, the J gene TRBJ2-7, with 11 bases aligning to TRBD1. Germline lookup yields CDR1 LGHNT and CDR2 FRNRAP. The CDR3 extends over 16 amino acids. The J segment lost 5 bases and the V segment lost 0 bases, leaving 6 bases of the junction unmatched. The CDR3, as DNA: TGTGCTAGTGGTTTGGTACAGGGACAGGGGGTCCACGAGCAGTACTTC. Protein product: CASGLVQGQGVHEQYF. Together with reference TRBV12-5 and TRBJ2-7, the CDR3 gives the full variable domain: DARVTQTPRHKVTEMGQEVTMRCQPILGHNTVFWYRQTMMQGLELLAYFRNRAPLDDSGMPKDRFSAEMPDATLATLKIQPSEPRDSAVYFCASGLVQGQGVHEQYFGPGTRLTVT.

The chain carries TRBV20-1 and TRBJ1-2; maybe TRBD1 (5 bases). V lost 6 bases to trimming and J lost 4 bases, with 15 bases between them. This CDR3 is built from 13 residues. Germline CDR1 DFQATT, CDR2 SNEGSKA (reference sequence). CDR3 amino acids: CSARDRYAYGYTF. CDR3 DNA sequence: TGCAGTGCCCGGGACCGCTACGCCTATGGCTACACCTTC.

The genes are TRBV28 and TRBJ2-7; TRBD1 might be the D (5 bases). Trimming took 2 bases from V and 2 from J, leaving 10 bases between them. Germline values: CDR1 MDHEN, CDR2 SYDVKM. The CDR3 contains 14 residues. The CDR3 DNA reads TGTGCCAGCAGTTTACAAGGGGTTACCTACGAGCAGTACTTC. As protein: CASSLQGVTYEQYF.

This sequence joins TRBV29-1 and TRBJ1-2; 8 positions agree with TRBD1. In germline, CDR1 is SQVTM, CDR2 ANQGSEA. The CDR3 sequence is 13 residues long. The V and J ends lost 5 bases and 6 bases, in that order; junction bases with no gene match: 8. CDR3 sequence (DNA): TGCAGCGTTAAGCAGGGGGCGCAGGATGGCTACACCTTC. It encodes CSVKQGAQDGYTF.

The chain has TRBV10-3 and TRBJ1-5, with D uncertain. The CDR3 loop spans 13 amino acids. V dropped 2 bases and J dropped 7 bases, with 9 bases sitting between them. Germline loops: CDR1 ENHRY, CDR2 SYGVKD. The CDR3 reads CAISEMDQQPQHF. The CDR3 nucleotides are TGTGCCATCAGTGAGATGGACCAGCAGCCCCAGCATTTT.

The chain carries TRBV2 and TRBJ2-3, with D maybe TRBD1 (5 bases). Trimming shortened V by 2 bases and J by 2 bases, and 20 bases separated the two germline ends. Germline CDR1 is SNHLY and CDR2 is FYNNEI. This CDR3 comprises 18 residues. CDR3 sequence (DNA): TGTGCCAGCAGTGAAAAGGCCTGGGTGGTCAGGGCCACAGATACGCAGTATTTT. This sequence encodes CASSEKAWVVRATDTQYF.

This clonotype has only a few counts. V gene TRBV18 combines with J gene TRBJ2-7; TRBD1 or TRBD2 may be the D gene (5 bases each). V dropped 2 bases and J dropped 3 bases, with 11 bases sitting between them. The CDR3 runs 14 residues. CDR1 is KGHSH and CDR2 is LQKENI in the germline V gene. DNA of the CDR3: TGTGCCAGCTCACCAAGCGAGGGGAGCTACGAGCAGTACGTC. This codes for CASSPSEGSYEQYV.

The gene calls are TRBV10-3 and TRBJ2-1, with D maybe TRBD2 (5 bases). CDR1 and CDR2 (germline): ENHRY, SYGVKD. CDR3 length: 15 amino acids. The V end was cut by 0 bases, the J end by 2 bases, with 8 bases between. Here the CDR3 reads CAISESRETYNEQFF. CDR3 coding DNA: TGTGCCATCAGTGAGTCACGGGAAACCTACAATGAGCAGTTCTTC.

This chain uses TRBV20-1 with TRBJ1-1; unclear D gene. The germline V and J ends were trimmed by 2 bases and 1 base, with 8 bases remaining between them. CDR3 size: 13 residues. From germline, CDR1 is DFQATT and CDR2 SNEGSKA (reference sequence). CDR3: CSARHLQNTEAFF. The CDR3 nucleotides read TGCAGTGCTAGACACTTACAGAACACTGAAGCTTTCTTT.

The chain is built from TRBV9 and TRBJ2-3; 7 nucleotides agree with TRBD2. V shed 3 bases and J 2 bases; nucleotides not matched to a gene: 9. Germline lookup yields CDR1 SGDLS and CDR2 YYNGEE. The CDR3 spans 16 residues. The CDR3 DNA sequence: TGTGCCAGCAGCGCGGAGGAGGGGAGGGACACAGATACGCAGTATTTT. Translation: CASSAEEGRDTDTQYF.

The rearrangement joins TRBV10-1 to TRBJ2-1, with D unresolved. The germline gives CDR1 WNHNN, CDR2 SYGVQD (reference sequence). This CDR3 contains 13 residues. The germline V and J ends were trimmed by 5 bases and 1 base, with 6 bases remaining between them. CDR3 amino acids: CASSQVSYNEQFF. CDR3 coding DNA: TGCGCCAGCAGTCAGGTTTCCTACAATGAGCAGTTCTTC.

The V gene is TRBV4-2, the J gene TRBJ1-1; TRBD1 matches at 11 bases. Per the germline V gene, CDR1 is LGHNA and CDR2 is YNFKEQ. CDR3 length equals 15 residues. Trimming took 1 base from V and 9 from J; bases not matched to a gene: 7. This chain's CDR3 is CASSQVFGQGAKAFF. CDR3 nucleotides: TGTGCCAGCAGCCAAGTCTTCGGACAGGGGGCAAAAGCTTTCTTT.

The chain employs TRBV25-1 and TRBJ2-1; 8 bases align to TRBD1. The CDR3 runs 18 residues. V lost 0 bases to trimming and J lost 6 bases; unmatched junction nucleotides: 13. CDR1 is MGHDK and CDR2 is SYGVNS in the germline V gene. The CDR3 region has the DNA TGTGCCAGCAGTGAATATAAGGGGACAGGCCTGACGGGCAATGAGCAGTTCTTC. Translating it yields CASSEYKGTGLTGNEQFF.

V and J are TRBV7-2 and TRBJ2-3; D gene unclear. The CDR3 is made up of 15 amino acids. V dropped 1 base and J dropped 6 bases, with 14 bases sitting between them. Germline assignment: CDR1 SGHTA and CDR2 FQGNSA. The CDR3 loop is CASSLVVPVLDTQYF. The DNA of the CDR3 is TGTGCCAGCAGCTTAGTCGTCCCAGTATTGGATACGCAGTATTTT.

V gene TRBV2 combines with J gene TRBJ1-6; no firm D call. The CDR3 sequence is 16 residues long. V lost 0 bases to trimming and J lost 9 bases, with 15 bases between them. Germline lookup yields CDR1 SNHLY and CDR2 FYNNEI. This chain's CDR3 is CASSEAGFLVGSPLHF. DNA of the CDR3: TGTGCCAGCAGTGAAGCCGGTTTCCTTGTGGGTTCACCCCTCCACTTT.

This clonotype appeared a few times. The rearrangement joins TRBV23-1 to TRBJ1-5, with a weak D call TRBD1 (5 bases). TRBV23-1 is an ORF; its function is uncertain. The CDR3 spans 17 residues. V gave up 3 bases and J gave up 4 bases, with 19 bases separating them. CDR3 sequence reads: CASSQGEWGNRNQPQHF. The CDR3 DNA reads as TGCGCCAGCAGTCAGGGGGAGTGGGGGAACCGGAATCAGCCCCAGCATTTT.

With regard to this clonotype: Its ends do not fully match the called genes, so a read error is possible. The chain carries TRBV6-1 and TRBJ2-2, with TRBD2 matching over 9 bases. Germline CDR1 MNHNS, CDR2 SASEGT. The CDR3 totals 15 residues. This chain's CDR3 is CASRRGGADTEELFF. CDR3 DNA: TGTGCCAGCAGGCGCGGGGGGGCCGACACCGAGGAGCTGTTTTTT.

This chain joins TRBV11-1 and TRBJ2-7; D call uncertain. The CDR3 length is 11 residues. The V gene lost 8 bases and the J gene lost 7 bases, with 12 bases spanning the gap. CDR1 SGHAT and CDR2 FQDESV come from the germline V gene (reference sequence). The CDR3 spells CASGPPREQYF. CDR3 nucleotides: TGTGCCAGCGGTCCACCCCGAGAGCAGTACTTC.

The chain uses TRBV11-1 and TRBJ2-3; 16 nucleotides align to TRBD2. Germline V gene data show CDR1 as SGHAT and CDR2 as FQDESV (reference sequence). The junction had 9 bases not matched to a gene; V was cut back by 3 bases and J by 3 bases. The CDR3 runs to 19 residues. DNA of the CDR3: TGTGCCAGCAGCTTGCCGGGACTAGCGGGGGGGCCTCGGACAGATACGCAGTATTTT. Its protein product is CASSLPGLAGGPRTDTQYF. Full variable domain (remainder filled in from reference TRBV11-1 and TRBJ2-3): EAEVAQSPRYKITEKSQAVAFWCDPISGHATLYWYRQILGQGPELLVQFQDESVVDDSQLPKDRFSAERLKGVDSTLKIQPAELGDSAMYLCASSLPGLAGGPRTDTQYFGPGTRLTVL.

This clonotype was seen just once. The rearrangement links TRBV5-5 to TRBJ2-3, with D perhaps being TRBD1 or TRBD2 (5 bases each). Germline CDR1 reads SGHKS; CDR2 reads YYEKEE (reference sequence). The CDR3 extends over 16 amino acids. Trimming took off 1 base at V and 0 bases at J, with 12 bases between the two ends. This CDR3 reads CASSLTGPTSTDTQYF. The DNA for the CDR3 is TGTGCCAGCAGCTTGACGGGGCCGACTAGCACAGATACGCAGTATTTT.

The J gene is TRBJ1-5, the V gene TRBV29-1; TRBD1 aligns across 7 bases. In germline, CDR1 is SQVTM, CDR2 ANQGSEA. The CDR3 covers 14 residues. Unmatched junction bases numbered 8, after V lost 6 bases and J lost 3 bases. CDR3 nucleotides: TGCAGCGTCCGAATAGGGACAGACAATCAGCCCCAGCATTTT. Translation gives CSVRIGTDNQPQHF.

The V gene is TRBV20-1, the J gene TRBJ2-7, with 7 bases identical to TRBD1. The CDR3 is 13 residues long. Germline V CDR1 and CDR2: DFQATT, SNEGSKA (reference sequence). The ends lost 6 bases at V and 1 base at J; junction bases unmatched: 6. CDR3 bases: TGCAGTGCGACGACAGGGATGTCCTACGAGCAGTACGTC. It yields the protein CSATTGMSYEQYV.

This clonotype has only one observation. V gene TRBV28 combines with J gene TRBJ1-1; 9 bases are shared with TRBD1. This CDR3 contains 14 residues. The V segment lost 6 bases and the J segment 5 bases; nucleotides outside the gene matches: 7. Germline CDR1 MDHEN, CDR2 SYDVKM. The CDR3 region is CASRGTGRWTEAFF. The CDR3 region has the DNA TGTGCCAGCAGGGGGACAGGGAGATGGACTGAAGCTTTCTTT. Supplemented by reference TRBV28 and TRBJ1-1, the full variable domain reads DVKVTQSSRYLVKRTGEKVFLECVQDMDHENMFWYRQDPGLGLRLIYFSYDVKMKEKGDIPEGYSVSREKKERFSLILESASTNQTSMYLCASRGTGRWTEAFFGQGTRLTVV.

J is TRBJ1-1 and V is TRBV28; 7 nucleotides match TRBD1. Germline CDR1 reads MDHEN; CDR2 reads SYDVKM. This CDR3 has 15 residues. J lost 4 bases, V lost 2 bases, and 7 bases had no gene match. The CDR3 bases are TGTGCCAGCAGTTTACGGCGGCACAGGGGCACTGAAGCTTTCTTT. Protein product: CASSLRRHRGTEAFF.

This clonotype was recorded once. This rearrangement joins TRBV15 to TRBJ1-5; TRBD1 is a possible D gene (5 bases). V lost 7 bases to trimming and J lost 5 bases, with 12 bases between them. This CDR3 spans 13 amino acids. CDR1 LNHNV and CDR2 YYDKDF come from the germline V gene (reference sequence). The CDR3 here is CATKSGWDQPQHF. CDR3 nucleotide sequence: TGTGCCACCAAATCAGGGTGGGATCAGCCCCAGCATTTT.

This clonotype came up once. This chain links TRBV4-2 with TRBJ2-2; D not certain. With 5 bases removed from V and 6 bases from J, the gap between germline ends came to 7 bases. Germline loops: CDR1 LGHNA, CDR2 YNFKEQ. This CDR3 is 12 amino acids long. CDR3 bases: TGTGCCAGCAGCGAAGGATCCGGGGAGCTGTTTTTT. Translated: CASSEGSGELFF.

The rearrangement links TRBV7-9 to TRBJ2-5, with 8 bases lining up with TRBD1. The CDR3 covers 14 residues. From germline, CDR1 is SEHNR and CDR2 FQNEAQ (reference sequence). V gave up 5 bases and J gave up 6 bases; unmatched junction bases: 8. CDR3 protein: CASSARTGRKTQYF. In nucleotides, the CDR3 is TGTGCCAGCAGCGCCCGGACAGGGAGAAAGACCCAGTACTTC.

The rearrangement joins TRBV27 to TRBJ1-1; 10 bases match TRBD1. V lost 5 bases to trimming and J lost 0 bases; unmatched junction nucleotides: 6. The CDR3 contains 16 residues. From germline, CDR1 is MNHEY and CDR2 SMNVEV (reference sequence). For the CDR3, the DNA is TGTGCCAGCAGTCCCTGGACAGGGGGAGTGAACACTGAAGCTTTCTTT. Protein product: CASSPWTGGVNTEAFF.